These 6 T cell receptor beta chains share one sample of origin, sequenced in a study of vaccination and CD4 T cells after COVID-19. CD4+ T cells that had been cultured provided DNA sequenced with the Oncomine TCR Beta short-read assay. One entry per CDR3 protein, called by TCRdb with MiXCR from the PCR reads. Found here are approximately 11,000 distinct CDR3 sequences, around 59% of them singletons; the top ten hold more than 8.5%. For these receptors, no antigen is known. Documented treatment: approximately 11-day PBMC culture with coronavirus spike peptide pools or control peptides (ViraFEST assay). The sample consisted of CD4+ T cells from blood, cultured in vitro. These receptors all come from a human donor who had recovered from COVID-19.

This clonotype was recorded once. The chain links TRBV18 to TRBJ1-1; D is uncertain. V lost 3 bases and J 1 base, leaving 6 bases between the germline ends. The length of the CDR3 is 13 residues. From germline, CDR1 is KGHSH and CDR2 LQKENI. The DNA for the CDR3 is TGTGCCAGCTCACCGGCGGAGAACACTGAAGCTTTCTTT. It codes for CASSPAENTEAFF.

V gene TRBV20-1 combines with J gene TRBJ2-7; D is ambiguous. The V end was cut by 6 bases, the J end by 2 bases, with 8 bases between. Germline V gives CDR1 DFQATT, CDR2 SNEGSKA (reference sequence). This CDR3 has 11 amino acids. CDR3 coding DNA: TGCAGTGCCCCATTTACCTACGAGCAGTACTTC. As protein: CSAPFTYEQYF.

CDR3 in amino acids: CSARGGGEVRSPLHF. For the CDR3, the DNA is TGCAGTGCTAGAGGGGGGGGCGAGGTACGTTCACCCCTCCACTTT. The gene calls are TRBV20-1 and TRBJ1-6, with D tentatively TRBD1 (6 bases). The germline V and J ends were trimmed by 1 base and 9 bases, with 16 bases remaining between them. Germline CDR1 and CDR2: DFQATT and SNEGSKA (reference sequence). This CDR3 has 15 residues.

The chain links TRBV12-3 or TRBV12-4 to TRBJ2-2; 8 positions agree with TRBD2. V lost 6 bases and J lost 9; bases outside the gene matches: 12. This CDR3 spans 15 amino acids. The CDR3 region has the DNA TGTGCCAGCAGGGGGGCGGGGGGTGGGGTCCGGGAGCTGTTTTTT. Translating gives CASRGAGGGVRELFF.

The chain couples TRBV15 to TRBJ2-5; possible D gene TRBD2, 7 bases. Trimming removed 1 base at V and 3 bases at J, with 15 bases between. Germline assignment: CDR1 LNHNV and CDR2 YYDKDF (reference sequence). There are 16 residues in the CDR3. The CDR3 sequence is CATSRGRRGGEETQYF. The CDR3 DNA follows: TGTGCCACCAGCAGAGGGCGGAGGGGGGGCGAAGAGACCCAGTACTTC.

The CDR3 loop is CSARGRGRGADTQYF. For the CDR3, the DNA is TGCAGTGCTAGAGGACGCGGGAGGGGTGCAGATACGCAGTATTTT. This rearrangement joins TRBV20-1 to TRBJ2-3; 9 bases are a match to TRBD2. Germline assignment: CDR1 DFQATT and CDR2 SNEGSKA (reference sequence). This CDR3 has 15 amino acids. Trimming took 1 base from V and 4 from J; bases not matched to a gene: 6.